These T cell receptor beta chains were read from a single sample in a study of blood T cell repertoires in COVID-19. This table comes from immunoSEQ multiplex PCR, and its TCRdb copy is limited to in-frame clones, with some not included. The sample has approximately 88,000 clones, more than 65% seen once. The source material was peripheral blood. These receptor sequences come from a woman aged 80 or over with active or convalescent COVID-19. Both conserved end residues are trimmed from each CDR3. A D gene is named only where the DNA matches it firmly.

D | J | V | CDR3
NA | TRBJ2-2 | TRBV14 | ASSQGTWNTGELF
NA | TRBJ1-6 | TRBV10-3 | AISDLEAGNSPLH
NA | TRBJ1-1 | TRBV18 | ASTPDSPALNTEAF
NA | TRBJ1-6 | TRBV7-3 | ASSLLGTGSPLH
NA | TRBJ1-6 | TRBV7-9 | ASGPPGNSPLH
NA | TRBJ1-2 | TRBV6-1 | ASRYDNDYGYT
NA | TRBJ2-2 | TRBV9 | ASSVVSSGELF
NA | TRBJ2-2 | TRBV21-1 | ASSKGVIGTGELF
TRBD1 | TRBJ2-2 | TRBV4-1 | ASSQQGAGTGELF
NA | TRBJ2-7 | TRBV4-1 | ASSQDRGWGWEQY
NA | TRBJ2-7 | TRBV9 | ASSSGGFTYEQY
TRBD1 | TRBJ1-1 | TRBV27 | ASSLGRQGRWGTEAF
NA | TRBJ1-1 | TRBV5-1 | ASSLGQVINTEAF
NA | TRBJ2-3 | TRBV7-2 | ASSLVGAGTDTQY
TRBD1 | TRBJ1-2 | TRBV7-8 | ASSPAGTGRGYYGYT
NA | TRBJ2-2 | TRBV5-1 | ASSFFRAGELF
NA | TRBJ2-7 | TRBV14 | ASSRDGGEQY
NA | TRBJ2-1 | TRBV7-3 | ASSLYPRGALNNEQF
TRBD1 | TRBJ2-7 | TRBV7-2 | ASRQGVSYEQY
NA | TRBJ2-1 | TRBV9 | ASSTGSEQF
TRBD1 | TRBJ1-2 | TRBV9 | ASSVSGQGIDGYT
TRBD1 | TRBJ2-7 | TRBV6-5 | ASSYLGQGRGEQY
NA | TRBJ1-1 | TRBV10-3 | AISRESGLRTEAF
NA | TRBJ2-7 | TRBV2 | ASSLQGGEQY
NA | TRBJ2-7 | TRBV12-5 | ASGLGLGRGDFYEQY
NA | TRBJ1-1 | TRBV20-1 | SARGWPEAF
TRBD2 | TRBJ2-3 | TRBV11-1 | ASSLGAGGPADTQY
TRBD1 | TRBJ2-3 | TRBV7-2 | ASSLGPDREAQY
TRBD1 | TRBJ2-7 | TRBV4-2 | ASSQGPGGLYEQY
TRBD1 | TRBJ1-3 | TRBV7-9 | ASSPRGQGSGNTIY
NA | TRBJ2-2 | TRBV24-1 | ATSDWETGNTGELF
TRBD2 | TRBJ2-7 | TRBV7-8 | ASSLGRGGREQY
TRBD1 | TRBJ1-2 | TRBV2 | ASQGGTGNYGYT
NA | TRBJ2-5 | TRBV6-2/TRBV6-3 | ASSYTVQGQETQY
TRBD1 | TRBJ2-5 | TRBV5-6 | ASRYRGVQETQY
NA | TRBJ2-4 | TRBV7-2 | ASSPTRTRAKNIQY
NA | TRBJ2-3 | TRBV5-1 | ASSLVSDTQY
TRBD1 | TRBJ1-1 | TRBV30 | AWKDRGRAEAF
TRBD1 | TRBJ2-5 | TRBV5-8 | ASSPQGRAVYGQETQY
NA | TRBJ1-6 | TRBV11-1 | ASSFGQNNSPLH
TRBD1 | TRBJ1-1 | TRBV11-2 | ASSLGAGGANTEAF
NA | TRBJ2-5 | TRBV2 | ASNRDNQETQY
NA | TRBJ2-2 | TRBV5-8 | ASSLQHTNTGELF
NA | TRBJ2-1 | TRBV4-1 | ASSHQGDSYNEQF
TRBD1 | TRBJ1-4 | TRBV9 | ASSTGQGNSEKLF
NA | TRBJ2-7 | TRBV5-1 | ASSLGGGYEQY
NA | TRBJ1-1 | TRBV7-3 | ASSLIAGPGTEAF
TRBD2 | TRBJ2-4 | TRBV7-2 | ASSLSSGGPQNIQY
NA | TRBJ2-1 | TRBV29-1 | SVERQVYEQF
NA | TRBJ1-6 | TRBV13 | ASSRRNSGSYNSPLH
TRBD1 | TRBJ1-6 | TRBV2 | AWEDSGTGLAPLH
NA | TRBJ1-2 | TRBV12-3/TRBV12-4 | ASSPRSPVRYT
NA | TRBJ2-3 | TRBV7-8 | ASSPWDGRSTDTQY